The rows below give T cell receptor beta chains drawn from one sample of a study of CD8 T cells in ankylosing spondylitis. TCRdb analysed the 5' RACE reads with MiXCR anew, one entry per CDR3 protein. The sample holds 110,000 to 150,000 distinct CDR3 sequences, roughly 8% seen once. Sequenced material: synovial fluid, either unsorted or a sorted T cell fraction (not recorded which). The source is a male donor with ankylosing spondylitis. CDR3s include the opening cysteine and the closing phenylalanine or tryptophan. D genes are given only for firm matches. The listing skips clone size in some rows; elsewhere it reads once, few, many or a size class.

j_call v_call d_call clone_size cdr3_aa cdr3_nt
TRBJ1-2 TRBV29-1 TRBD1 many CSVPGQGAEGYTF TGCAGCGTTCCGGGACAGGGGGCAGAAGGCTACACCTTC
TRBJ2-7 TRBV4-3 TRBD1 . CGSSPRDRGYEQYF TGCGGCAGCAGCCCTCGGGACAGGGGCTACGAGCAGTACTTC
TRBJ2-5 TRBV4-3 . few CASSQRWSRGKHQETQYF TGCGCCAGCAGCCAAAGGTGGTCAAGAGGAAAACATCAAGAGACCCAGTACTTC
TRBJ2-2 TRBV5-1 TRBD2 many CASSPGLAGVRGTGELFF TGCGCCAGCAGCCCGGGACTAGCGGGAGTAAGGGGCACCGGGGAGCTGTTTTTT
TRBJ1-1 TRBV7-3 . few CASSPHRRGDTEAFF TGTGCCAGCAGCCCTCACCGCCGGGGGGACACTGAAGCTTTCTTT
TRBJ2-2 TRBV4-3 TRBD2 few CASSQAVLAGATGELFF TGCGCCAGCAGCCAAGCTGTACTAGCGGGGGCCACCGGGGAGCTGTTTTTT
TRBJ2-3 TRBV11-3 TRBD2 many CASSSGTSGITDTQYF TGTGCCAGCAGCTCGGGGACTAGCGGGATCACAGATACGCAGTATTTT
TRBJ1-1 TRBV9 TRBD1 many CASSPGTGLAFF TGTGCCAGCAGCCCAGGGACAGGGCTAGCTTTCTTT
TRBJ2-1 TRBV27 TRBD1 . CASRKGDRASNEQFF TGTGCCAGCAGAAAGGGGGACAGGGCATCCAATGAGCAGTTCTTC
TRBJ2-3 TRBV6-5 . . CASSYSSTSLTDTQYF TGTGCCAGCAGTTACTCGAGTACTAGCCTCACAGATACGCAGTATTTT
TRBJ1-5 TRBV7-2 . many CASSSLDLSNQPQHF TGTGCCAGCAGCAGCCTAGATTTAAGCAATCAGCCCCAGCATTTT
TRBJ1-1 TRBV28 . . CASRWGARNTEAFF TGTGCCAGCAGGTGGGGGGCAAGGAACACTGAAGCTTTCTTT
TRBJ2-5 TRBV4-1 . . CASSQGSANQETQYF TGCGCCAGCAGCCAAGGGTCCGCGAATCAAGAGACCCAGTACTTC
TRBJ2-2 TRBV4-3 . many CASSQAPGGGTEELFF TGCGCCAGCAGCCAAGCTCCAGGAGGAGGCACCGAGGAGCTGTTTTTT
TRBJ2-1 TRBV4-2 . many CASSQDLYNEQFF TGTGCCAGCAGTCAGGACTTATACAATGAGCAGTTCTTC
TRBJ2-3 TRBV9 . few CASSASSWADTQYF TGTGCCAGCAGCGCCTCATCTTGGGCAGATACGCAGTATTTT
TRBJ1-5 TRBV28 . many CASNGGGEQPQHF TGTGCCAGCAATGGGGGGGGGGAACAGCCCCAGCATTTT
TRBJ2-7 TRBV7-2 . few CASSVGGSPYEQYF TGTGCCAGCAGCGTAGGGGGGAGTCCCTACGAGCAGTACTTC
TRBJ2-6 TRBV7-3 . . CASSSPGVTGANVLTF TGTGCCAGCAGCTCACCGGGAGTAACTGGGGCCAACGTCCTGACTTTC
TRBJ2-1 TRBV9 TRBD1 once CASSEGQAYNEQFF TGTGCCAGCAGCGAGGGACAGGCCTACAATGAGCAGTTCTTC
TRBJ2-5 TRBV29-1 TRBD2 few CSVGSPSGGAETQYF TGCAGCGTTGGGTCGCCTAGCGGGGGGGCTGAGACCCAGTACTTC
TRBJ2-5 TRBV7-2 . many CASSSLTTTQYF TGTGCCAGCAGCTCCCTAACGACGACCCAGTACTTC
TRBJ1-1 TRBV12-5 . few CASGFSYTEAFF TGTGCTAGTGGTTTTTCGTACACTGAAGCTTTCTTT
TRBJ1-1 TRBV2 . few CASSQVVTNTEAFF TGTGCCAGCAGTCAGGTGGTGACTAACACTGAAGCTTTCTTT
TRBJ2-1 TRBV5-5 TRBD2 many CASSLVGAGLAGNEQFF TGTGCCAGCAGCTTGGTGGGGGCTGGACTAGCGGGGAATGAGCAGTTCTTC
TRBJ1-5 TRBV20-1 . many CSASSRDYSNQPQHF TGCAGTGCTAGTAGCAGGGACTATAGCAATCAGCCCCAGCATTTT
TRBJ2-7 TRBV29-1 . many CSARTLSYEQYF TGCAGCGCCCGGACTCTGTCCTACGAGCAGTACTTC
TRBJ2-5 TRBV7-2 . many CASSPLSQGFETQYF TGTGCCAGCAGCCCCCTCTCACAGGGATTTGAGACCCAGTACTTC
TRBJ2-5 TRBV3-1 TRBD1 . CASSQRTGNGETQYF TGTGCCAGCAGCCAGCGGACAGGGAATGGGGAGACCCAGTACTTC
TRBJ1-6 TRBV20-1 . few CSARDSGSSYNSPLHF TGCAGTGCTAGAGACTCAGGGAGCTCCTATAATTCACCCCTCCACTTT
TRBJ1-2 TRBV7-2 TRBD1 few CASSLGAGGLNGYTF TGTGCCAGCAGCTTAGGGGCAGGGGGCTTGAATGGCTACACCTTC
TRBJ2-3 TRBV5-1 TRBD2 . CASSVASGSTDTQYF TGCGCCAGCAGCGTCGCTAGCGGTAGCACAGATACGCAGTATTTT
TRBJ2-5 TRBV7-8 . . CASSLVLQTSQYF TGTGCCAGCAGCTTAGTTCTCCAAACCTCCCAGTACTTC
TRBJ2-7 TRBV4-1 . many CASSQDAGEQYF TGCGCCAGCAGCCAAGATGCGGGAGAGCAGTACTTC
TRBJ2-1 TRBV9 TRBD2 many CASSLGLAENNEQFF TGTGCCAGCAGCCTGGGACTAGCGGAAAACAATGAGCAGTTCTTC
TRBJ1-1 TRBV20-1 . many CSARTRGGNTEAFF TGCAGTGCTCGAACCAGGGGCGGGAACACTGAAGCTTTCTTT
TRBJ2-3 TRBV7-3 TRBD1 few CASSRDRIPDTQYF TGTGCCAGCAGTAGGGACAGGATCCCAGATACGCAGTATTTT
TRBJ1-2 TRBV29-1 TRBD1 few CSSKTGENSYGYTF TGCAGCTCTAAGACAGGGGAAAACAGCTATGGCTACACCTTC
TRBJ2-2 TRBV11-2 TRBD2 many CASSFAGVNTGELFF TGTGCCAGCAGCTTCGCGGGGGTGAACACCGGGGAGCTGTTTTTT
TRBJ2-3 TRBV27 TRBD1 few CASNLRGRTDTQYF TGTGCCAGCAACCTCAGGGGGCGCACAGATACGCAGTATTTT
TRBJ2-2 TRBV7-9 . many CASSFGSGELFF TGTGCCAGCAGCTTCGGGTCCGGGGAGCTGTTTTTT